This T cell receptor (beta chain) emerged from a study of prognosis after radiotherapy for stage I lung cancer. The V end was cut by 4 bases, the J end by 9 bases, with 10 bases between. The germline CDR1 and CDR2 sequences are MNHEY and SVGEGT. The CDR3 is 13 amino acids. This clonotype is medium-sized within its sample. Two-round multiplex PCR, the amplification method, yielded TCR beta CDR3 from genomic DNA. Individual primers that were specific to each TRBV and TRBJ gene served in first-round PCR. Each CDR3 protein gets one entry after TCRdb re-called the multiplex PCR reads with MiXCR. The sample includes roughly 17,000 distinct CDR3 sequences, approximately 30% of them seen just once.

This receptor was taken from a donor over 45 with non-small cell lung cancer. The genes are TRBV6-2 or TRBV6-3 and TRBJ1-6; D might be TRBD1 (5 bases). The sample consisted of PBMCs, taken before or after stereotactic body radiation therapy (not recorded which). Written as DNA, the CDR3 is TGTGCCAGCAGTTTATGGGGGTCTTCACCCCTCCACTTT. The encoded protein is CASSLWGSSPLHF.